This T cell receptor (beta chain) came from a study of T cells in women clearing cervical HPV infection. Turning to the study itself: Control women cleared a single incident HPV16 infection within 12 months.

Study-wide points: Combining TCR richness with V gene abundances gave around 0.83 AUC. Associations may precede or follow infection; HPV-specific or memory T cells were not isolated.

Details on this clone: Its target is unknown.

The method was immunoSEQ multiplex PCR; TCRdb's version includes in-frame clones alone and lacks a portion of them. In all, the sample yields tens of thousands of clones. The TCR originated in a woman between 18 and 69 years old with a cervical HPV16 infection that either progressed to CIN3+ or cleared (not recorded which). Sequenced material: blood buffy coat.

The CDR3 here is CASSQGANSPLFF. Incomplete CDR3 DNA: TGTGCCAGCTCTCAGGGGGCGAATTCACCG. The rearrangement uses TRBV18 and TRBJ2-2; 8 positions agree with TRBD1. The CDR3 end falls 3 residues outside the read, so it is completed with the germline J gene. Germline assignment: CDR1 KGHSH and CDR2 LQKENI. The CDR3 has 13 residues.